A selection of T cell receptor beta chains follows, all from one sample in a study of cytomegalovirus exposure and HLA in healthy donors. Here immunoSEQ multiplex PCR was the method, and the copy in TCRdb shows in-frame clones only, minus some. This sample has about 130,000 clones, with around 77% found just once. Sequencing input: PBMCs. These receptors all stem from a male donor in good health and CMV-seropositive. Each CDR3 is given with its conserved first and last residue. A D gene is named only where the DNA matches it firmly. Rows may omit the clone size; those that give it use once, few, many or a size class.

D gene: .; clone size: .; V gene: TRBV7-9; J gene: TRBJ1-2; CDR3 DNA: TGTGCCAGCAGCTTAGAGGGGCCCTTAAATGGCTACACCTTC; CDR3 protein: CASSLEGPLNGYTF
D gene: TRBD2; clone size: .; V gene: TRBV16; J gene: TRBJ2-7; CDR3 DNA: TGTGCCAGCAGCCTTACTAGCGCCGAGCAGTACTTC; CDR3 protein: CASSLTSAEQYF
D gene: TRBD2; clone size: .; V gene: TRBV9; J gene: TRBJ2-3; CDR3 DNA: TGTGCCAGCAGCGCAACTAGCGGGGGAGATACGCAGTATTTT; CDR3 protein: CASSATSGGDTQYF
D gene: TRBD1; clone size: .; V gene: TRBV19; J gene: TRBJ1-3; CDR3 DNA: TGTGCCAGTAGTGTCCGACAGGGGGTTCCTGGAAACACCATATATTTT; CDR3 protein: CASSVRQGVPGNTIYF
D gene: .; clone size: .; V gene: TRBV28; J gene: TRBJ1-5; CDR3 DNA: TGTGCCAGCAGTTGGGGAGAGGAGCCCCAGCATTTT; CDR3 protein: CASSWGEEPQHF
D gene: TRBD1; clone size: .; V gene: TRBV5-8; J gene: TRBJ1-6; CDR3 DNA: TGTGCCAGCAGCAGGGGACAGTATAATTCACCCCTCCACTTT; CDR3 protein: CASSRGQYNSPLHF
D gene: .; clone size: .; V gene: TRBV19; J gene: TRBJ2-2; CDR3 DNA: TGTGCCAGTAGTCCTTTTGCGGGCCTGAACACCGGGGAGCTGTTTTTT; CDR3 protein: CASSPFAGLNTGELFF
D gene: .; clone size: few; V gene: TRBV5-6; J gene: TRBJ2-2; CDR3 DNA: TGTGCCAGCAGCTTCCGGCGGGGCGCGAACACCGGGGAGCTGTTTTTT; CDR3 protein: CASSFRRGANTGELFF
D gene: .; clone size: .; V gene: TRBV7-2; J gene: TRBJ1-2; CDR3 DNA: TGTGCCAGCAGCTTAGGACAGCCTAACTATGGCTACACCTTC; CDR3 protein: CASSLGQPNYGYTF
D gene: .; clone size: .; V gene: TRBV5-4; J gene: TRBJ2-7; CDR3 DNA: TGTGCCAGCAGCTTGGATCACTACGAGCAGTACTTC; CDR3 protein: CASSLDHYEQYF
D gene: TRBD1; clone size: .; V gene: TRBV5-6; J gene: TRBJ1-2; CDR3 DNA: TGTGCCAGCAGCGAGACAGGGCCATTAGGCTACACCTTC; CDR3 protein: CASSETGPLGYTF
D gene: TRBD1; clone size: few; V gene: TRBV19; J gene: TRBJ2-1; CDR3 DNA: TGTGCCAGTAGTAAAACCGGGACAGGGGGCCGGGGTGAGCAGTTCTTC; CDR3 protein: CASSKTGTGGRGEQFF
D gene: TRBD1; clone size: .; V gene: TRBV5-1; J gene: TRBJ1-1; CDR3 DNA: TGCGCCAGCAGCGAGGGACAGGGGACGAACACTGAAGCTTTCTTT; CDR3 protein: CASSEGQGTNTEAFF
D gene: .; clone size: .; V gene: TRBV2; J gene: TRBJ2-5; CDR3 DNA: TGTGCCAGCAGCGGGGACTTTCAAGAGACCCAGTACTTC; CDR3 protein: CASSGDFQETQYF
D gene: .; clone size: once; V gene: TRBV28; J gene: TRBJ1-5; CDR3 DNA: TGTGCCAGCGCGATGGGGGGGAGCAATCAGCCCCAGCATTTT; CDR3 protein: CASAMGGSNQPQHF
D gene: .; clone size: .; V gene: TRBV7-9; J gene: TRBJ1-3; CDR3 DNA: TGTGCCAGCAGCTTGGGACTCGGCTCTGGAAACACCATATATTTT; CDR3 protein: CASSLGLGSGNTIYF
D gene: .; clone size: .; V gene: TRBV11-2; J gene: TRBJ2-2; CDR3 DNA: TGTGCCAGCAGCTTAGGGACTTCCACAACCGGGGAGCTGTTTTTT; CDR3 protein: CASSLGTSTTGELFF
D gene: TRBD2; clone size: .; V gene: TRBV2; J gene: TRBJ2-3; CDR3 DNA: TGTGCCAGCCGACTAGCGGGGGCCCTTTCGACAGATACGCAGTATTTT; CDR3 protein: CASRLAGALSTDTQYF
D gene: .; clone size: once; V gene: TRBV7-8; J gene: TRBJ2-1; CDR3 DNA: TGTGCCAGCAGCTTGCAGGGCGATCTGTATGAGCAGTTCTTC; CDR3 protein: CASSLQGDLYEQFF
D gene: .; clone size: .; V gene: TRBV7-8; J gene: TRBJ2-7; CDR3 DNA: TGTGCCAGCAGCTCTCCTAGAGACCCCTCCTACGAGCAGTACTTC; CDR3 protein: CASSSPRDPSYEQYF
D gene: .; clone size: .; V gene: TRBV6-9; J gene: TRBJ1-2; CDR3 DNA: TGTGCCAGCAGTTATTCGTGGCTTCCCACCTATGGCTACACCTTC; CDR3 protein: CASSYSWLPTYGYTF
D gene: .; clone size: .; V gene: TRBV11-2; J gene: TRBJ2-3; CDR3 DNA: TGTGCCAGCAGCCCGCCCCCCGGTACGCAGTATTTT; CDR3 protein: CASSPPPGTQYF
D gene: .; clone size: once; V gene: TRBV2; J gene: TRBJ2-4; CDR3 DNA: TGTGCCAGCAGTGATCTGGAAAACAGTCAGTACTTC; CDR3 protein: CASSDLENSQYF
D gene: .; clone size: .; V gene: TRBV5-4; J gene: TRBJ1-6; CDR3 DNA: TGTGCCACCTCGGGTGGCCTATATAATTCACCCCTCCGCTTT; CDR3 protein: CATSGGLYNSPLRF
D gene: .; clone size: .; V gene: TRBV6-1; J gene: TRBJ1-5; CDR3 DNA: TGTGCCAGCAGTGAATTGGGAGGACAAAATCAGCCCCAGCATTTT; CDR3 protein: CASSELGGQNQPQHF
D gene: TRBD1; clone size: once; V gene: TRBV6-5; J gene: TRBJ1-1; CDR3 DNA: TGTGCCAGCGGACAGGGGATCTCTGAAGCTTTCTTT; CDR3 protein: CASGQGISEAFF
D gene: TRBD1; clone size: .; V gene: TRBV5-4; J gene: TRBJ2-2; CDR3 DNA: TGTGCCAGCAGAAAGGGACAGCCGAACACCGGGGAGCTGTTTTTT; CDR3 protein: CASRKGQPNTGELFF
D gene: TRBD1; clone size: .; V gene: TRBV9; J gene: TRBJ1-2; CDR3 DNA: TGTGCCAGCAGCGTAGGGACAGGGGGCATCTATGGCTACACCTTC; CDR3 protein: CASSVGTGGIYGYTF
D gene: .; clone size: few; V gene: TRBV18; J gene: TRBJ1-4; CDR3 DNA: TGTGCCAGCTCACCAGGTCTAGCAACTAATGAAAAACTGTTTTTT; CDR3 protein: CASSPGLATNEKLFF
D gene: TRBD1; clone size: .; V gene: TRBV15; J gene: TRBJ1-2; CDR3 DNA: TGTGCCACCAGCAGGGACAGGGCTGGCTACACCTTC; CDR3 protein: CATSRDRAGYTF
D gene: .; clone size: .; V gene: TRBV9; J gene: TRBJ1-5; CDR3 DNA: TGTGCCAGCAGCGTGGGCGGGGCGAGCAATCAGCCCCAGCATTTT; CDR3 protein: CASSVGGASNQPQHF
D gene: .; clone size: .; V gene: TRBV28; J gene: TRBJ2-7; CDR3 DNA: TGTGCCAGCAGTTTCGTAGTTGGGAGCTCCTACGAGCAGTACTTC; CDR3 protein: CASSFVVGSSYEQYF
D gene: .; clone size: .; V gene: TRBV7-9; J gene: TRBJ1-2; CDR3 DNA: TGTTCCAGCAGCTTAGGTGGTCAGGGAAACTATGGCTACACCTTC; CDR3 protein: CSSSLGGQGNYGYTF
D gene: TRBD1; clone size: .; V gene: TRBV5-1; J gene: TRBJ2-3; CDR3 DNA: TGCGCCAGCAGTGCAGTAGGCGGACAGGGGAGGCCAGATACGCAGTATTTT; CDR3 protein: CASSAVGGQGRPDTQYF
D gene: TRBD1; clone size: .; V gene: TRBV5-1; J gene: TRBJ2-5; CDR3 DNA: TGCGCCAGCAGCTCCGGGCGACAGGGCCCTGAGACCCAGTACTTC; CDR3 protein: CASSSGRQGPETQYF
D gene: .; clone size: .; V gene: TRBV5-1; J gene: TRBJ2-3; CDR3 DNA: TGCGCCAGCAGTCCGGAGAAGACAGATACGCAGTATTTT; CDR3 protein: CASSPEKTDTQYF
D gene: TRBD1; clone size: .; V gene: TRBV15; J gene: TRBJ2-7; CDR3 DNA: TGTGCCACCAGCAGAGCTAAGACGGCCAGGGGGGAGCAGTACTTC; CDR3 protein: CATSRAKTARGEQYF
D gene: TRBD2; clone size: .; V gene: TRBV7-9; J gene: TRBJ2-5; CDR3 DNA: TGTGCCAGCAGCACCCCGGGACTAGCTACTCAGGAGACCCAGTACTTC; CDR3 protein: CASSTPGLATQETQYF
D gene: TRBD2; clone size: .; V gene: TRBV7-9; J gene: TRBJ2-5; CDR3 DNA: TGTGCCAGCACCACCTACGGGAGGGCCCACGAGACCCAGTACTTC; CDR3 protein: CASTTYGRAHETQYF
D gene: TRBD2; clone size: .; V gene: TRBV5-1; J gene: TRBJ2-1; CDR3 DNA: TGCGCCAGCAGCTTCAGGACTAGCGGGGAGAATGAGCAGTTCTTC; CDR3 protein: CASSFRTSGENEQFF
D gene: TRBD2; clone size: once; V gene: TRBV28; J gene: TRBJ2-3; CDR3 DNA: TGTGCCAGCACCACGGGGGCCTCGGGACTAGCGGGAGTAGTCGATACGCAGTATTTT; CDR3 protein: CASTTGASGLAGVVDTQYF
D gene: .; clone size: .; V gene: TRBV12-5; J gene: TRBJ1-1; CDR3 DNA: TGTGCTAGTGCCACGTCAGGAAACACTGAAGCTTTCTTT; CDR3 protein: CASATSGNTEAFF
D gene: .; clone size: .; V gene: TRBV30; J gene: TRBJ2-2; CDR3 DNA: TGTGCCTGGACAGGAACGAACACCGGGGAGCTGTTTTTT; CDR3 protein: CAWTGTNTGELFF
D gene: .; clone size: .; V gene: TRBV5-1; J gene: TRBJ2-2; CDR3 DNA: TGCGCCAGCAGCTATACAGGAAACACCGGGGAGCTGTTTTTT; CDR3 protein: CASSYTGNTGELFF
D gene: TRBD1; clone size: few; V gene: TRBV7-9; J gene: TRBJ2-7; CDR3 DNA: TGTGCCAGCAGCGAACAGGGGGCTTACTCCTACGAGCAGTACTTC; CDR3 protein: CASSEQGAYSYEQYF
D gene: TRBD1; clone size: .; V gene: TRBV19; J gene: TRBJ2-3; CDR3 DNA: TGTGCCTCCCAAGGGACAGAAAACACAAGCACAGATACGCAGTATTTT; CDR3 protein: CASQGTENTSTDTQYF